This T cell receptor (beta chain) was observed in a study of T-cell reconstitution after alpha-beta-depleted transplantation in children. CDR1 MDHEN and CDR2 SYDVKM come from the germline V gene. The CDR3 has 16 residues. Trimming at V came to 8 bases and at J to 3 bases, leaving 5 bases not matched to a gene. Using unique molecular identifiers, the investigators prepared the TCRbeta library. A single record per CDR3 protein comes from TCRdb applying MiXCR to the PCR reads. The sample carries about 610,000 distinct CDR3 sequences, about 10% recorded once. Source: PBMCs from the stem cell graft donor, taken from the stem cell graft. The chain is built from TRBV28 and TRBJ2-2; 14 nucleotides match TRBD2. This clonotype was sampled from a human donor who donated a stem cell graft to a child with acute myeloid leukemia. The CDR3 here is CASGTSGSKDTGELFF. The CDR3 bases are TGTGCCAGCGGGACTAGCGGGAGTAAGGACACCGGGGAGCTGTTTTTT.